This TCR beta chain was identified in a study of blood T cell repertoires in COVID-19. Whole-study context: Italy, Spain and the United States were the sources of the convalescent and acute COVID-19 samples. PBMCs, B-cell-depleted T cells, or T cells were the source of the cDNA or gDNA that made up the material.

Unmatched junction bases numbered 7, after V lost 4 bases and J lost 4 bases. This CDR3 has 14 amino acids. Germline V gene data show CDR1 as SGDLS and CDR2 as YYNGEE. This clone was seen a single time. Measured with immunoSEQ multiplex PCR; TCRdb has only the in-frame clones, and not every one. Among some 120,000 clones listed, around nine tenths were seen once. The gene calls are TRBV9 and TRBJ1-2; TRBD1 matches 7 bases. The material sequenced was peripheral blood. The sequence came from a woman aged 45-59 years with acute or convalescent COVID-19. CDR3 region: CASSRQGNSYGYTF. The CDR3 DNA reads as TGTGCCAGCAGCCGACAGGGCAATTCCTATGGCTACACCTTC.